This T cell receptor beta chain was captured by sequencing in a study of OX40 agonist ivuxolimab in advanced cancers. Turning to the study itself: Among those enrolled, mean age was approximately 60 years (range about 23 to 90) and about 79% were male. Findings of the study overall: Expanded clones belonging to CD8+ T cells outnumbered, on average, those of CD4+. Blood T cells, both CD4+ and CD8+, expanded clonally by week 6 at 0.1 to 3.0 mg/kg.

Libraries were prepared by immunoSEQ multiplex PCR; TCRdb keeps only in-frame clonotypes and omits some of them. The data hold tens of thousands of clones, with about 88% observed a single time. With regard to this clone: The target antigen is unknown.

This clonotype originated in an adult with an advanced solid tumor such as melanoma, head and neck, liver or kidney cancer. The specimen was CD4+ or CD8+ T cells sorted from blood, collected in a trial of the OX40 agonist ivuxolimab.

In DNA form, the CDR3 reads TGCGCCAGCAGCTTCCTAGCGGGAGGCCTTAGCTCCTACAATGAGCAGTTCTTC. It encodes CASSFLAGGLSSYNEQFF. The chain employs TRBV5-1 and TRBJ2-1, with 11 bases that match TRBD2. Per the germline V gene, CDR1 is SGHRS and CDR2 is YFSETQ. The CDR3 sequence is 18 residues long. V lost 2 bases and J lost 0; bases outside the gene matches: 7.